This TCR beta chain was identified during a study of shared clonotypes between healthy human individuals. Study-level findings and limits: In this cohort, only blood was sampled, and tissue repertoires likely differ.

Each sample came from a Caucasian adult donor living in Nashville, Tennessee. The table came from immunoSEQ multiplex PCR; TCRdb's copy has only in-frame clones and leaves some out. Here the sample spans about 480,000 clones, about three quarters being singletons. This clone has more than one count but fewer than ten. Its antigen is unidentified. The CDR3 is 17 residues long. The V gene's germline CDR1 is SGHTA and CDR2 FQGTGA. V was cut by 1 base and J by 1 base, with 15 bases left in between. Specimen: PBMCs. This sequence originates from a woman aged 35 to 49 in good health. Some clones in this sample may be carry-over from other donors' samples. The chain couples TRBV7-3 to TRBJ2-3; possibly TRBD2 for D (5 bases). The CDR3 nucleotides are TGTGCCAGCAGCTTAAATCCCTTCGGAGCGGGCACAGATACGCAGTATTTT. As protein: CASSLNPFGAGTDTQYF.